What follows are 30 T cell receptor beta chains derived from one specimen sequenced in a study of shared clonotypes between healthy human individuals. Produced via immunoSEQ multiplex PCR; TCRdb's table is partial and in-frame only. The table records about 1 million clones, about 70% of them present only once. Input material: memory CD4+ T cells sorted from blood. Subset indicated: CD45RA-negative fraction. The receptors come from a man aged 18 to 35 in good health.

This chain uses TRBV28 with TRBJ2-7; TRBD2 matches at 8 bases. Per germline, CDR1 MDHEN and CDR2 SYDVKM. CDR3 length: 16 amino acids. The V gene end was trimmed by 6 bases and the J gene end by 4 bases; junction bases not matched to a gene: 14. CDR3 in DNA: TGTGCCAGCAGCCGAACAGGGACTAGACCAATTTACGAGCAGTACTTC. Amino acid sequence: CASSRTGTRPIYEQYF.

CDR3 sequence: CATQDPSSNQPQHF. In DNA form, the CDR3 reads TGTGCCACCCAAGACCCGTCGAGCAATCAGCCCCAGCATTTT. The V call is TRBV10-3, the J call TRBJ1-5; D remains unclear. Trimming stripped 10 bases from V and 1 base from J, with 14 bases between. The CDR3 has 14 residues. Germline CDR1 ENHRY, CDR2 SYGVKD.

V and J are TRBV2 and TRBJ1-5; unclear D gene. There are 17 residues in the CDR3. The V end was cut by 6 bases, the J end by 1 base, with 19 bases between. Germline CDR1 reads SNHLY; CDR2 reads FYNNEI. The CDR3 is CASRDDTVGESNQPQHF. The CDR3 coding sequence is TGTGCCAGCAGGGATGACACGGTGGGCGAGAGCAATCAGCCCCAGCATTTT.

V is TRBV6-1 and J is TRBJ1-1; no clear D. CDR1 and CDR2 (germline): MNHNS, SASEGT. Between the trimmed V and J ends, which lost 8 bases and 0 bases, there was a span of 13 bases. This CDR3 comprises 14 residues. The CDR3 region is CASVMRTMNTEAFF. DNA of the CDR3: TGTGCCAGCGTGATGCGGACTATGAACACTGAAGCTTTCTTT.

Only one count was recorded for this clone. This chain connects TRBV30 to TRBJ2-5, with 11 bases fitting TRBD2. The DNA matches TRBJ2-7 better at its end, which makes the J call doubtful. The germline CDR1 and CDR2 sequences are GTSNPN and SVGIG (reference sequence). There are 14 residues in the CDR3. This CDR3 reads CAWSLAGGLGEQYF. In DNA, the CDR3 is TGTGCCTGGAGTTTAGCGGGGGGGCTTGGCGAGCAGTACTTC.

A single count supports this clone. V gene TRBV5-1 combines with J gene TRBJ2-3, with D unclear. The CDR3 loop spans 16 amino acids. CDR1 is SGHRS and CDR2 is YFSETQ in the germline V gene. The V end lost 0 bases, the J end lost 1 base, and 12 bases lay between the germline ends. The CDR3 region is CASSLGQSGGTDTQYF. In DNA, the CDR3 is TGCGCCAGCAGCTTGGGCCAATCTGGGGGCACAGATACGCAGTATTTT. Drawing the rest from reference TRBV5-1 and TRBJ2-3, the complete variable domain is KAGVTQTPRYLIKTRGQQVTLSCSPISGHRSVSWYQQTPGQGLQFLFEYFSETQRNKGNFPGRFSGRQFSNSRSEMNVSTLELGDSALYLCASSLGQSGGTDTQYFGPGTRLTVL.

The V gene is TRBV5-1, the J gene TRBJ2-5, with a tentative D call TRBD2 (6 bases). The CDR3 is 14 residues long. Germline CDR1 SGHRS, CDR2 YFSETQ. The V and J ends lost 3 bases and 2 bases respectively, with 11 bases between them. The CDR3 sequence: CASSWGVAQETQYF. DNA for the CDR3: TGCGCCAGCAGCTGGGGGGTGGCTCAAGAGACCCAGTACTTC.

The J gene is TRBJ2-3, the V gene TRBV30; D uncertain. V gave up 2 bases and J gave up 0 bases, with 12 bases separating them. CDR3 length: 15 residues. CDR1 and CDR2 from the germline V gene are GTSNPN and SVGIG (reference sequence). Here the CDR3 reads CAWSKRTSSTDTQYF. CDR3 in DNA: TGTGCCTGGAGTAAGAGAACATCTAGCACAGATACGCAGTATTTT.

The chain combines TRBV5-1 with TRBJ2-1, with D maybe TRBD2 (5 bases). Germline CDR1 reads SGHRS; CDR2 reads YFSETQ. The V end was cut by 5 bases, the J end by 6 bases, with 15 bases between. The CDR3 is 14 residues long. CDR3 amino acids: CASSSILAVNEQFF. The CDR3 DNA follows: TGCGCCAGCAGTTCAATCCTAGCAGTCAATGAGCAGTTCTTC.

The chain combines TRBV5-1 with TRBJ2-7; unclear D gene. Germline loops: CDR1 SGHRS, CDR2 YFSETQ. The CDR3 loop spans 16 amino acids. V lost 0 bases to trimming and J lost 1 base, with 14 bases between them. CDR3 sequence: CASSLAVAGASYEQYF. In nucleotides, the CDR3 is TGCGCCAGCAGCTTGGCCGTGGCAGGAGCTTCCTACGAGCAGTACTTC.

The DNA of the CDR3 is TGTGCCAGCAGTGTGGTGGGAGCCGGGGATGAAAAACTGTTTTTT. As protein: CASSVVGAGDEKLFF. This sequence joins TRBV25-1 and TRBJ1-4; unclear D gene. CDR3 length equals 15 residues. Deletions cut 4 bases from V and 6 bases from J, with 15 bases between. Per the germline V gene, CDR1 is MGHDK and CDR2 is SYGVNS.

The chain combines TRBV5-6 with TRBJ2-1, with TRBD1 matching 8 bases. Germline CDR1 is SGHDT and CDR2 is YYEEEE. Trimming at V came to 4 bases and at J to 9 bases, leaving 9 bases not matched to a gene. This CDR3 comprises 14 residues. This CDR3 is CASSPGQGFTEQFF. The CDR3 bases are TGTGCCAGCAGCCCCGGACAGGGCTTCACTGAGCAGTTCTTC.

This clone was counted only a few times. This chain links TRBV16 with TRBJ1-1, with D perhaps matching TRBD1 (5 bases). CDR1 KGHSY and CDR2 FQNENV come from the germline V gene. The CDR3 length is 13 residues. Deletions cut 2 bases from V and 7 bases from J, with 11 bases between. CDR3 loop: CASSQIRDLEAFF. CDR3 coding DNA: TGTGCCAGCAGCCAAATCAGGGACCTTGAAGCTTTCTTT.

The sample holds many counts of this clone. V is TRBV9 and J is TRBJ2-7; 11 bases align to TRBD1. With V trimmed by 0 bases and J by 3 bases, 2 bases remained unmatched. Germline CDR1 reads SGDLS; CDR2 reads YYNGEE. The CDR3 contains 15 residues. This chain's CDR3 is CASSVGGTGGYEQYF. In DNA form, the CDR3 reads TGTGCCAGCAGCGTAGGTGGGACAGGGGGCTACGAGCAGTACTTC.

The J gene is TRBJ2-7, the V gene TRBV5-6; D is unclear. The CDR3 runs 12 residues. CDR1 and CDR2 from the germline V gene are SGHDT and YYEEEE. The V gene lost 1 base and the J gene lost 4 bases, with 6 bases spanning the gap. The CDR3 is CASSLNFYEQYF. CDR3 bases: TGTGCCAGCAGCTTGAATTTTTACGAGCAGTACTTC.

The V and J genes are TRBV11-2 and TRBJ2-3; D may be TRBD1 (7 bases). Germline CDR1 is SGHAT and CDR2 is FQNNGV. The CDR3 totals 15 residues. Between the trimmed V and J ends, which lost 2 bases and 3 bases, there was a span of 12 bases. CDR3 coding DNA: TGTGCCAGCAGCTTATCAGGGGGGCCGACAGATACGCAGTATTTT. Amino acid sequence: CASSLSGGPTDTQYF.

V is TRBV11-3 and J is TRBJ2-7; 11 bases fit TRBD2. V was clipped by 3 bases and J by 7 bases; unmatched bases: 5. CDR1 is SGHNT, CDR2 YENEEA, per germline. The CDR3 spans 14 residues. In DNA form, the CDR3 reads TGTGCCAGCAGCTTCGGCCTAGCGGGGGGTGAGCAGTACTTC. Its protein product is CASSFGLAGGEQYF. Filled out from reference TRBV11-3 and TRBJ2-7, the complete variable domain reads EAGVVQSPRYKIIEKKQPVAFWCNPISGHNTLYWYLQNLGQGPELLIRYENEEAVDDSQLPKDRFSAERLKGVDSTLKIQPAELGDSAVYLCASSFGLAGGEQYFGPGTRLTVT.

The chain joins TRBV2 to TRBJ1-2; D is ambiguous. The germline V gene encodes CDR1 SNHLY and CDR2 FYNNEI. Trimming left V 1 base short and J 4 bases short, with 13 bases between. The CDR3 is 15 residues long. CDR3 bases: TGTGCCAGCAGTGAAGGTCATCAGCCTATCTATGGCTACACCTTC. Residues: CASSEGHQPIYGYTF.

The chain joins TRBV25-1 to TRBJ2-2, with 10 bases aligning to TRBD2. The CDR3 covers 16 residues. Germline lookup yields CDR1 MGHDK and CDR2 SYGVNS. Trimming took 7 bases from V and 2 from J; bases not matched to a gene: 7. DNA of the CDR3: TGTGCCAGCACCGGACTAGCGGAACCAAACACCGGGGAGCTGTTTTTT. Translated: CASTGLAEPNTGELFF.

This clone has ten or more counts. The V and J genes are TRBV10-3 and TRBJ2-3; D unresolved. Per the germline V gene, CDR1 is ENHRY and CDR2 is SYGVKD. V was clipped by 0 bases and J by 0 bases, with 7 bases between them. The CDR3 has 15 amino acids. The CDR3 here is CAISESESSTDTQYF. DNA of the CDR3: TGTGCCATCAGTGAGTCAGAATCTAGCACAGATACGCAGTATTTT.

V and J are TRBV30 and TRBJ2-5, with TRBD2 identical over 7 bases. Germline lookup yields CDR1 GTSNPN and CDR2 SVGIG (reference sequence). The V and J ends lost 2 bases and 11 bases, in that order; junction bases with no gene match: 14. The CDR3 consists of 14 residues. The DNA for the CDR3 is TGTGCCTGGAGTTCACCGGGACTATCACTCCAACAGTACTTC. It codes for CAWSSPGLSLQQYF.

The V gene is TRBV18, the J gene TRBJ1-4; D uncertain. V was pared by 3 bases and J by 2 bases, with 10 bases between. This CDR3 has 15 residues. Germline V gene lookup returns CDR1 KGHSH and CDR2 LQKENI. CDR3 in amino acids: CASSPDGFTNEKLFF. The CDR3 DNA reads as TGTGCCAGCTCACCCGACGGATTTACTAATGAAAAACTGTTTTTT.

V and J are TRBV29-1 and TRBJ2-1; D perhaps matches TRBD2 (6 bases). This CDR3 comprises 16 residues. Germline assignment: CDR1 SQVTM and CDR2 ANQGSEA. Trimming took 7 bases from V and 1 from J, leaving 20 bases between them. CDR3 DNA: TGCAGCGCCCCCGAGAGAAGCGGGTTGTCCTACAATGAGCAGTTCTTC. Protein product: CSAPERSGLSYNEQFF.

The CDR3, as DNA: TGTGCCAGCACGAGTAATTCTGAAGCTTTCTTT. This gives the protein CASTSNSEAFF. The chain employs TRBV28 and TRBJ1-1; D not resolved. The CDR3 runs to 11 residues. Germline assignment: CDR1 MDHEN and CDR2 SYDVKM. Trimming took off 7 bases at V and 6 bases at J, with 9 bases between the two ends.

This sequence joins TRBV5-1 and TRBJ1-1, with unresolved D. The germline V gene encodes CDR1 SGHRS and CDR2 YFSETQ. This CDR3 is built from 14 residues. Trimming stripped 0 bases from V and 1 base from J, with 7 bases between. The CDR3 spells CASSLGMKNTEAFF. CDR3 nucleotides: TGCGCCAGCAGCTTGGGTATGAAGAACACTGAAGCTTTCTTT.

V and J are TRBV2 and TRBJ2-5, with D unresolved. The germline CDR1 and CDR2 sequences are SNHLY and FYNNEI. The CDR3 is made up of 12 amino acids. V lost 6 bases and J lost 4, with 9 bases in between. The chain's CDR3 is CASRERGETQYF. The DNA for the CDR3 is TGTGCCAGCAGGGAAAGAGGAGAGACCCAGTACTTC.

The rearrangement joins TRBV5-1 to TRBJ1-4; 7 bases fit TRBD1. The ends lost 1 base at V and 4 bases at J; junction bases unmatched: 4. This CDR3 has 15 residues. The germline gives CDR1 SGHRS, CDR2 YFSETQ. The CDR3 nucleotides are TGCGCCAGCAGCTTGTTCGACAGGGATAATGAAAAACTGTTTTTT. It is translated as CASSLFDRDNEKLFF. The variable domain in full, completed from reference TRBV5-1 and TRBJ1-4, reads KAGVTQTPRYLIKTRGQQVTLSCSPISGHRSVSWYQQTPGQGLQFLFEYFSETQRNKGNFPGRFSGRQFSNSRSEMNVSTLELGDSALYLCASSLFDRDNEKLFFGSGTQLSVL.

The table lists this clone with a few counts. This rearrangement joins TRBV30 to TRBJ1-5; D perhaps matches TRBD1 (5 bases). CDR3 size: 14 residues. V lost 5 bases and J lost 0, with 11 bases in between. From germline, CDR1 is GTSNPN and CDR2 SVGIG (reference sequence). Written as DNA, the CDR3 is TGTGCCTGGGGGGGAGAGTATAGCAATCAGCCCCAGCATTTT. It codes for CAWGGEYSNQPQHF.

This clone was seen more than once but under ten times. The same CDR3 is also encoded by other DNA sequences in this sample. This rearrangement joins TRBV19 to TRBJ1-2; D not certain. V gave up 8 bases and J gave up 0 bases, with 4 bases separating them. Germline assignment: CDR1 LNHDA and CDR2 SQIVND (reference sequence). This CDR3 comprises 11 residues. The CDR3 loop is CASGANYGYTF. CDR3 nucleotide sequence: TGTGCCAGTGGGGCTAACTATGGCTACACCTTC.

This clone was seen just once. A read error may account for a junction end that differs from germline. The genes are TRBV5-1 and TRBJ2-7; D uncertain. The CDR3 totals 13 residues. CDR1 is SGHRS, CDR2 YFSETQ, per germline. The CDR3 DNA is TGCGCCAGCCGCTTTAAGGACTCCTACGAGCAGTACTTC. As protein: CASRFKDSYEQYF.